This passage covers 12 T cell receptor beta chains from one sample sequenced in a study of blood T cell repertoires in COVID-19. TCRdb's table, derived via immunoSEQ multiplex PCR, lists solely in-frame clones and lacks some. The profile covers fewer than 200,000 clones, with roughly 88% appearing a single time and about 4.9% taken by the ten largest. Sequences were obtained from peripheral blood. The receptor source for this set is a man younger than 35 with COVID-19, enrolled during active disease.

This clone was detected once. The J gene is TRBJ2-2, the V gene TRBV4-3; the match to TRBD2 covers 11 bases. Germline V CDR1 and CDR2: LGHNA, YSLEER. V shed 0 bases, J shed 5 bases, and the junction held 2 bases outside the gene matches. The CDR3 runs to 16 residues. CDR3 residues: CASSQDSGRATGELFF. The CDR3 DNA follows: TGCGCCAGCAGCCAAGATAGCGGGAGGGCTACCGGGGAGCTGTTTTTT.

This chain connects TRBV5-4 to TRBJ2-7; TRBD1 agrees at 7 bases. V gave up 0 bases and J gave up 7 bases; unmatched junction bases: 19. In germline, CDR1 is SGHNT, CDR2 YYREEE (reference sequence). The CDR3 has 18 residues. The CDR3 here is CASSLGDPYATGVWEQYF. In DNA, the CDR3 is TGTGCCAGCAGCTTGGGGGATCCCTACGCCACAGGGGTGTGGGAGCAGTACTTC.

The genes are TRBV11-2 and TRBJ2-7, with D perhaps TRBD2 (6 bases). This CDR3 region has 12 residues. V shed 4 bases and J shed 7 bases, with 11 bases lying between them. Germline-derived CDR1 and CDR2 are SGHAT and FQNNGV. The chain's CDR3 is CASSSQGGEQYF. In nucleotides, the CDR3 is TGTGCCAGCAGCTCACAAGGAGGGGAGCAGTACTTC.

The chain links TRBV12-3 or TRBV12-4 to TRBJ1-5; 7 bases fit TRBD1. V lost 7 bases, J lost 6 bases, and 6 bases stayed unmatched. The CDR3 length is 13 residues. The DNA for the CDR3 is TGTGCCAGCACGAGACAGGGCGGTCAGCCCCAGCATTTT. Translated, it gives CASTRQGGQPQHF.

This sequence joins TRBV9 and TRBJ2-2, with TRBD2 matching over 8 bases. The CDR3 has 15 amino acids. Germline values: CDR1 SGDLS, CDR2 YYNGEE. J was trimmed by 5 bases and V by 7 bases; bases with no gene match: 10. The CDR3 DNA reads TGTGCCAGCCGCGGGGGGACTACCCAAACCGGGGAGCTGTTTTTT. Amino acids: CASRGGTTQTGELFF.

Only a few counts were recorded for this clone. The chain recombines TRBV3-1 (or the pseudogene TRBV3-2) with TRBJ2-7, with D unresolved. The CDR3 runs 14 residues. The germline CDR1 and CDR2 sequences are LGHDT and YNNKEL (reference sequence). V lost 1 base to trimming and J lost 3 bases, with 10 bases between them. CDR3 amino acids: CASSQADGDYEQYF. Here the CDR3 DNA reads TGTGCCAGCAGCCAAGCCGACGGAGACTACGAGCAGTACTTC.

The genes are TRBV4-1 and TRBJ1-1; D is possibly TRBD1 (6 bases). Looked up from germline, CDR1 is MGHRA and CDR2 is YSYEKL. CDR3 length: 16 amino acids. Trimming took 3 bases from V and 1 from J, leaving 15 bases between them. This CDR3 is CASSQPTRDKNTEAFF. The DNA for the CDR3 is TGCGCCAGCAGCCAGCCGACCCGGGACAAGAACACTGAAGCTTTCTTT.

CDR3 in DNA: TGTGCCAGCAGCTTTGGGATAAGACCTGGAGGCTCTGGAAACACCATATATTTT. Protein: CASSFGIRPGGSGNTIYF. The genes are TRBV11-2 and TRBJ1-3; D is undetermined. The germline V gene has CDR1 SGHAT and CDR2 FQNNGV. The length of the CDR3 is 18 residues. The V end was cut by 3 bases, the J end by 0 bases, with 18 bases between.

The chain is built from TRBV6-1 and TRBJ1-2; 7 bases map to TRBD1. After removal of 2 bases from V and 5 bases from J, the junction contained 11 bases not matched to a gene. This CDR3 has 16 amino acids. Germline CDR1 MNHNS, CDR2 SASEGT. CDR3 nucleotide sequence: TGTGCCAGCAGTGAAATTCCGGGACAGATTATTTATGGCTACACCTTC. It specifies CASSEIPGQIIYGYTF.

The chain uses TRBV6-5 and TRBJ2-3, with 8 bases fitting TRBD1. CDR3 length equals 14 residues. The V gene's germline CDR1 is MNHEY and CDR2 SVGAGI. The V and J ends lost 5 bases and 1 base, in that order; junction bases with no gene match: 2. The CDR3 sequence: CASSQGAGTDTQYF. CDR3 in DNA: TGTGCCAGCAGTCAGGGGGCTGGCACAGATACGCAGTATTTT.

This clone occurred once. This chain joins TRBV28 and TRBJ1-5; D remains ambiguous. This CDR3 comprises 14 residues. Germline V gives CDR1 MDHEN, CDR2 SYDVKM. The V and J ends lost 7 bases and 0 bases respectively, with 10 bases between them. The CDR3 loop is CASIGEYSNQPQHF. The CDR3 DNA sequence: TGTGCCAGCATCGGGGAGTATAGCAATCAGCCCCAGCATTTT.

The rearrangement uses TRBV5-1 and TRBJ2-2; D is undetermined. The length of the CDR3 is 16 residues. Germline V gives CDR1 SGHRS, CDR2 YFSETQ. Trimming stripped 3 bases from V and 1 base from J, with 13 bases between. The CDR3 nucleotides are TGCGCCAGCAGCTCGACACTCGCGAAGAACACCGGGGAGCTGTTTTTT. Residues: CASSSTLAKNTGELFF.